This TCR beta chain was profiled in a study of CD8+ T cells in alopecia areata. Regarding treatment: oral pan-JAK inhibitor, 5-10 mg twice daily. Sequencing templates came from extracted RNA that was reverse transcribed into cDNA. Here immunoSEQ multiplex PCR was the method, and the copy in TCRdb shows in-frame clones only, minus some. The sample contains approximately 210,000 clones, 45% to 65% of which appear only once. The sequence came from a human donor with alopecia areata. Sequencing was performed on CD4+ T cells sorted from blood, taken at week 4, from a patient treated with tofacitinib.

The CDR3 DNA follows: TGTGCCAGCAGCTTAAGCGGCCAGCCTGGAAACACCATATATTTT. Residues: CASSLSGQPGNTIYF. The chain employs TRBV7-9 and TRBJ1-3; D remains ambiguous. Germline CDR1 and CDR2: SEHNR and FQNEAQ (reference sequence). The CDR3 extends over 15 amino acids. V was trimmed by 2 bases and J by 2 bases, leaving 10 bases between them.